Sample share makes the clone carrying this T cell receptor beta chain medium-sized. Antigen unknown. The sample has other DNA sequences that encode this CDR3 too. In germline, CDR1 is MNHEY, CDR2 SMNVEV (reference sequence). The CDR3 is 11 residues long. Between the trimmed V and J ends, which lost 6 bases and 1 base, there was a span of 3 bases. Clones were read by immunoSEQ multiplex PCR, and TCRdb kept only the in-frame ones, dropping some. In the table there are roughly 49,000 clones, roughly 80% of which are singletons. This sample was included in a study of T cell responses to AZD1222 COVID-19 vaccine. The wider study: Researchers grouped second doses given at about 4 or about 12 weeks into one pool.

Study-level findings and limits: At baseline, seropositivity was found in only six AZD1222 recipients. CD4 TCRs associated with vaccination spanned spike, dominating at 160-218 and 743-854.

The input for sequencing was peripheral blood, taken on day 0 of AZD1222 vaccination. This sequence was found in an adult in good health. The chain employs TRBV27 and TRBJ1-1; no definite D call. The CDR3 DNA sequence: TGTGCCAGCAGAAAGAACACTGAAGCTTTCTTT. This translates into CASRKNTEAFF.